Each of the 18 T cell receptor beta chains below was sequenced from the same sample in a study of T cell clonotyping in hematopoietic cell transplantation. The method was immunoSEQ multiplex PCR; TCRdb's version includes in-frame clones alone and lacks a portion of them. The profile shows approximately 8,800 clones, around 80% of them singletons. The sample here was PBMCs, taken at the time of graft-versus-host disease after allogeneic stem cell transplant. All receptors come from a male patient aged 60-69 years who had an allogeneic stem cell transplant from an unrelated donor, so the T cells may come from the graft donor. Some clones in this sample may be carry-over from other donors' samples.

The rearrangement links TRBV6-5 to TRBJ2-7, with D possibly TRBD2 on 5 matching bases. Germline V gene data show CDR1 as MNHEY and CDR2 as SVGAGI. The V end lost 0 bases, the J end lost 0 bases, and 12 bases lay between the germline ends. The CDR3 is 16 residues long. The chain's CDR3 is CASSYSRARSSYEQYF. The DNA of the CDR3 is TGTGCCAGCAGTTACTCGAGGGCCAGGAGCTCCTACGAGCAGTACTTC.

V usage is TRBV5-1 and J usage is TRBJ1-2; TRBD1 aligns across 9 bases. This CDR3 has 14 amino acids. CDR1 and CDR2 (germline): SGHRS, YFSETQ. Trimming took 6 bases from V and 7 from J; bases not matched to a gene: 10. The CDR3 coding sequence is TGCGCCAGCAACTCTATACAGGGGGCTCTTGGCTACACCTTC. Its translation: CASNSIQGALGYTF.

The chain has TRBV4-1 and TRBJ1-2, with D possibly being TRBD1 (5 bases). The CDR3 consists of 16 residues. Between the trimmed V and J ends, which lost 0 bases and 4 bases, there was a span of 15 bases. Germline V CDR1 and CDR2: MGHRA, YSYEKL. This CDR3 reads CASSQDRGRTFYGYTF. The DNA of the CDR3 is TGCGCCAGCAGCCAAGACCGGGGCAGAACCTTCTATGGCTACACCTTC.

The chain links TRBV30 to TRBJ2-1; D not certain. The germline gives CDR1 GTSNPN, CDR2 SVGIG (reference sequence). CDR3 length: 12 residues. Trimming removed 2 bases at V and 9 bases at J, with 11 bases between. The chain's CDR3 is CAWSRTLGEQFF. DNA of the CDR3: TGTGCCTGGAGTCGGACCCTAGGTGAGCAGTTCTTC. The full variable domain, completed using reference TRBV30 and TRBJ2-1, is SQTIHQWPATLVQPVGSPLSLECTVEGTSNPNLYWYRQAAGRGLQLLFYSVGIGQISSEVPQNLSASRPQDRQFILSSKKLLLSDSGFYLCAWSRTLGEQFFGPGTRLTVL.

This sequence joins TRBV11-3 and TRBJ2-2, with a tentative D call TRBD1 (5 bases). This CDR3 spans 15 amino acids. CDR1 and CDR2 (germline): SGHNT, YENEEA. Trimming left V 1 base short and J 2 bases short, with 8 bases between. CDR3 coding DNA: TGTGCCAGCAGCTTAGGACAGAGTAACACCGGGGAGCTGTTTTTT. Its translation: CASSLGQSNTGELFF.

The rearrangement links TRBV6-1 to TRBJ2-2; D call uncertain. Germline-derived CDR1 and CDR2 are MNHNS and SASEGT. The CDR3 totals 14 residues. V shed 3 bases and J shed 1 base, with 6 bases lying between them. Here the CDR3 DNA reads TGTGCCAGCAGTGACTCCCAGAACACCGGGGAGCTGTTTTTT. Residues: CASSDSQNTGELFF.

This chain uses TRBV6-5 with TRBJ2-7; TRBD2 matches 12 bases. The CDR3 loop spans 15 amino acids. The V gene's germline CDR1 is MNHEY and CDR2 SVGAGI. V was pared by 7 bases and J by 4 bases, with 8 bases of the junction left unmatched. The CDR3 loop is CASTSLAGGGYEQYF. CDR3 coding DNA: TGTGCCAGCACCTCACTAGCGGGGGGTGGGTACGAGCAGTACTTC.

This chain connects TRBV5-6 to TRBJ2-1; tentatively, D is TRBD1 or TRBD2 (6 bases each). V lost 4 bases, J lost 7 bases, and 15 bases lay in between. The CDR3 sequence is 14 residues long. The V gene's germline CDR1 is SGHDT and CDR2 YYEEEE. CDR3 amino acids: CASSVPGAWNEQFF. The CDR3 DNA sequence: TGTGCCAGCAGCGTCCCGGGGGCTTGGAATGAGCAGTTCTTC.

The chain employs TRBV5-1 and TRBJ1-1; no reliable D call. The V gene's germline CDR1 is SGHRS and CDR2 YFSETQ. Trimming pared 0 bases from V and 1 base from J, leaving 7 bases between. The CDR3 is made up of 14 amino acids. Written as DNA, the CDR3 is TGCGCCAGCAGCTTGGTATCGGAGAACACTGAAGCTTTCTTT. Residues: CASSLVSENTEAFF.

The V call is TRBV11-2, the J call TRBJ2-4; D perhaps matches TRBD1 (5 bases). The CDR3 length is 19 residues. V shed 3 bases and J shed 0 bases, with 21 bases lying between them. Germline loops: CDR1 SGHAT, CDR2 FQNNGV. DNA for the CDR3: TGTGCCAGCAGCTTGGAATCAGGGTGGCAGTTACTAGCCAAAAACATTCAGTACTTC. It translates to CASSLESGWQLLAKNIQYF. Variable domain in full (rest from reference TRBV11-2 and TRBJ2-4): EAGVAQSPRYKIIEKRQSVAFWCNPISGHATLYWYQQILGQGPKLLIQFQNNGVVDDSQLPKDRFSAERLKGVDSTLKIQPAKLEDSAVYLCASSLESGWQLLAKNIQYFGAGTRLSVL.

The CDR3, as DNA: TGCGCCAGCAGCCGCACTAGCTCCTACAATGAGCAGTTCTTC. This sequence encodes CASSRTSSYNEQFF. V gene TRBV5-1 combines with J gene TRBJ2-1; possibly TRBD2 for D (5 bases). The CDR3 totals 14 residues. V lost 4 bases and J lost 0, with 8 bases in between. Germline CDR1 reads SGHRS; CDR2 reads YFSETQ.

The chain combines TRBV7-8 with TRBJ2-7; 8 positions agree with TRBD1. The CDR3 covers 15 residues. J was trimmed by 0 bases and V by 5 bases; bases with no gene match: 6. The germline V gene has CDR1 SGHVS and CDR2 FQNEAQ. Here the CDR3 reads CASSISGGSSYEQYF. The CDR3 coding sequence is TGTGCCAGCAGCATCTCAGGGGGCTCCTCCTACGAGCAGTACTTC.

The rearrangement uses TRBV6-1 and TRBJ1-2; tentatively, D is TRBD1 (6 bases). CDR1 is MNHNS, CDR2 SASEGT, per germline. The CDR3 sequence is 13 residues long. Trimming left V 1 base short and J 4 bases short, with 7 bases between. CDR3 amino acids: CASSEDRVYGYTF. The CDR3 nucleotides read TGTGCCAGCAGTGAAGACAGGGTCTATGGCTACACCTTC.

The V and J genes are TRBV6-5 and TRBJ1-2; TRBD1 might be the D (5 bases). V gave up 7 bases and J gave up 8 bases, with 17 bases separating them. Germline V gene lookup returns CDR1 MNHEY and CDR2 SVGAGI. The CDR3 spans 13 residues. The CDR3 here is CASTGRNFQGYTF. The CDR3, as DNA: TGTGCCAGCACGGGACGGAACTTTCAAGGCTACACCTTC.

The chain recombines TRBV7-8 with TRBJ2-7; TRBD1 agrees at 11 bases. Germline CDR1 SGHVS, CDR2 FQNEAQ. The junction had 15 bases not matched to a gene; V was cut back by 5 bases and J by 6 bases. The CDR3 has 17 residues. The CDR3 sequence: CASSGQGANSAGSEQYF. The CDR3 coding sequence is TGTGCCAGCAGCGGACAGGGGGCGAATTCAGCAGGTTCCGAGCAGTACTTC.

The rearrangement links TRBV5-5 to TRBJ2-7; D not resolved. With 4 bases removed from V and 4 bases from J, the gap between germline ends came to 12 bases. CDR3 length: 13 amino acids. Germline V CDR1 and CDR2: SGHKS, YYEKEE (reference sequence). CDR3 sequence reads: CASSQDVEYEQYF. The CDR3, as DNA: TGTGCCAGCAGCCAAGATGTGGAATACGAGCAGTACTTC.

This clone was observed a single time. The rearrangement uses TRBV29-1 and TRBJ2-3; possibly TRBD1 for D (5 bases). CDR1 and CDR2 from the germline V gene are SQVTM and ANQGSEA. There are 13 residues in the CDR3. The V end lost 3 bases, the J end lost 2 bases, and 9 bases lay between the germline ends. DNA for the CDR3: TGCAGCGTTGACAGGGTTCCCACAGATACGCAGTATTTT. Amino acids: CSVDRVPTDTQYF.

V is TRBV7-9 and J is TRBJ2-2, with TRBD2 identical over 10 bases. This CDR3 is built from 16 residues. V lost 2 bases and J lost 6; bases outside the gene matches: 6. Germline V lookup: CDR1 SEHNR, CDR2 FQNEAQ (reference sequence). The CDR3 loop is CASSLPAGGPAGELFF. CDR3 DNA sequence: TGTGCCAGCAGCTTACCAGCGGGGGGGCCGGCCGGGGAGCTGTTTTTT.